The source of this T cell receptor (beta chain) is a study of T cell changes during pregnancy in multiple sclerosis. The CDR3 spans 15 residues. CDR1 and CDR2 from the germline V gene are WNHNN and SYGVQD (reference sequence). V shed 6 bases and J shed 5 bases, with 19 bases lying between them. Measured with immunoSEQ multiplex PCR; TCRdb has only the in-frame clones, and not every one. The repertoire holds nearly 110,000 clones, 85% to 95% seen once, with 0.78% in the top ten. Specimen: peripheral blood, collected in the third trimester of pregnancy. This chain uses TRBV10-1 with TRBJ1-1; D might be TRBD1 (5 bases). The origin of this receptor is a female donor in good health, enrolled as a control in a pregnancy study. CDR3 sequence reads: CASRGSDTEWTEAFF. The CDR3 DNA follows: TGCGCCAGCAGGGGGTCGGACACGGAGTGGACTGAAGCTTTCTTT.